This T cell receptor (beta chain) was sequenced in a study of T-cell memory formation after mild COVID-19. Study as a whole: Clustering of TCRs was largely donor specific.

5'RACE with constant-segment primers built TCRalpha and TCRbeta cDNA libraries with UMIs. TCRdb reprocessed the 5' RACE reads via MiXCR and lists one record per CDR3 protein. The sample yields 170,000 or so distinct CDR3 sequences, over 20% seen once. In regard to this clonotype: Its antigen is still unknown.

Whole-study results and caveats: Day 15 to 85 contracting clones showed balanced CD4/CD8; day 15 to 37 expanders favored CD4+.

The source material was PBMCs or a T cell subset sorted from them (not recorded which). The TCR sequence derives from an adult woman who had mild COVID-19 (a few samples of this study predate the infection). Cell type and time point are not known.

This chain's CDR3 is CASSPLRGAQYF. For the CDR3, the DNA is TGTGCCAGCAGCCCTCTCAGGGGGGCCCAGTACTTC. This chain links TRBV7-9 with TRBJ2-5, with a weak D call TRBD1 (7 bases). Germline V CDR1 and CDR2: SEHNR, FQNEAQ (reference sequence). V dropped 5 bases and J dropped 9 bases, with 13 bases sitting between them. This CDR3 comprises 12 residues. The whole variable domain, filled in from reference TRBV7-9 and TRBJ2-5, reads DTGVSQNPRHKITKRGQNVTFRCDPISEHNRLYWYRQTLGQGPEFLTYFQNEAQLEKSRLLSDRFSAERPKGSFSTLEIQRTEQGDSAMYLCASSPLRGAQYFGPGTRLLVL.